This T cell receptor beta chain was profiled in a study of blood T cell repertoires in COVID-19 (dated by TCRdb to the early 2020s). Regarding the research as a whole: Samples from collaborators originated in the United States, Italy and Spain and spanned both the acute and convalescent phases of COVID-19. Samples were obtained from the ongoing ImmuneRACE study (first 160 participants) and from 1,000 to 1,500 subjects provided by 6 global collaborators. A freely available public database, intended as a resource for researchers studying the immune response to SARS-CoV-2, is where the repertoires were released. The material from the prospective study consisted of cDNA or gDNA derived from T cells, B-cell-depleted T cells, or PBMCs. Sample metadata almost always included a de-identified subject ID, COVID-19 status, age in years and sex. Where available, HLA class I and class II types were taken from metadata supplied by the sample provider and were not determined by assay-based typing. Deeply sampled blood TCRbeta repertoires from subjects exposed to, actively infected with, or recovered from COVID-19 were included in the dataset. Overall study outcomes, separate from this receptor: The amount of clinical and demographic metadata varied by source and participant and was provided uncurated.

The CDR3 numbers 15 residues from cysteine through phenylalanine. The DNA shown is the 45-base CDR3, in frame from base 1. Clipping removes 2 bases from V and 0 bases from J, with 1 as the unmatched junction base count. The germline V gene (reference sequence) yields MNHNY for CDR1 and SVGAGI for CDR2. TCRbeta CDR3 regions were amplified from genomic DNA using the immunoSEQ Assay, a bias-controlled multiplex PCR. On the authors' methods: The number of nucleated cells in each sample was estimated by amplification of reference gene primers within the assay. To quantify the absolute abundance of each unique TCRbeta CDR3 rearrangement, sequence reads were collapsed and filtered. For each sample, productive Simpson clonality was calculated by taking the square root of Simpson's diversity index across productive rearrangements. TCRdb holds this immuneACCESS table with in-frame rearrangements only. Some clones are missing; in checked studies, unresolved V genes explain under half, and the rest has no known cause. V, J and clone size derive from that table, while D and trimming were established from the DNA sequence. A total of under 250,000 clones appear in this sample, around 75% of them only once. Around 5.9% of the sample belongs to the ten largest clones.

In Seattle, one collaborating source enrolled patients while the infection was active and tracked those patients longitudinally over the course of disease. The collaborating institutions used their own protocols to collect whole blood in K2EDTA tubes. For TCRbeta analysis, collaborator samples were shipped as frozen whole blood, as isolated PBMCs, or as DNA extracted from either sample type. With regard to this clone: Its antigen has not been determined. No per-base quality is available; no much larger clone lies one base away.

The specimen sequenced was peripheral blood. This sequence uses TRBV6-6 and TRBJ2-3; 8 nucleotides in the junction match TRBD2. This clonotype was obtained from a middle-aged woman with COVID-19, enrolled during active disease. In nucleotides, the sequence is TGTGCCAGCAGTTACCGGGGGGGGAGCACAGATACGCAGTATTTT. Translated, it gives CASSYRGGSTDTQYF.